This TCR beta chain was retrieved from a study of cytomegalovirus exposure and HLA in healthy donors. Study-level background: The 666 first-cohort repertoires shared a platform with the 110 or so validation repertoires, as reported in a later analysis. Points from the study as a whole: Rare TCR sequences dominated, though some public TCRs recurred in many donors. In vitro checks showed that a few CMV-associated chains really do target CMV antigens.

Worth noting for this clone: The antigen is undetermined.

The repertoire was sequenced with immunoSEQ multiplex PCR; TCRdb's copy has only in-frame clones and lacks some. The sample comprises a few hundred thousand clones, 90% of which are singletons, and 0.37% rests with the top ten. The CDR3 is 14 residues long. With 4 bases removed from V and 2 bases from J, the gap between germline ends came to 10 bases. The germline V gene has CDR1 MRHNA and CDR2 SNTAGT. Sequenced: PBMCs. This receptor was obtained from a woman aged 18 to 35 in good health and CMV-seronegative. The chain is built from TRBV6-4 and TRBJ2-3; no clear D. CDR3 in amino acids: CASSGSQTTDTQYF. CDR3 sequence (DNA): TGTGCCAGCAGTGGGAGTCAAACCACAGATACGCAGTATTTT.